This is a list of T cell receptor beta chains from one sample in a study of T cell responses to AZD1222 COVID-19 vaccine. Here immunoSEQ multiplex PCR was the method, and the copy in TCRdb shows in-frame clones only, minus some. Among 90,000 to 95,000 clones, around 86% were seen once, and the ten largest hold 10%. Material: peripheral blood, obtained on day 0 of AZD1222 vaccination. These receptors were taken from an adult in good health. Each CDR3 is given with its conserved first and last residue. Fields, in order: clone size, J gene, V gene, D gene, CDR3 protein, CDR3 DNA. D genes are given only for firm matches. Clone size is not always given. Where it is, it says once, few, many or a class for expanded clones.

clone size: NA
J gene: TRBJ2-7
V gene: TRBV4-2
D gene: NA
CDR3 protein: CASSQGRAAYEQYF
CDR3 DNA: TGTGCCAGCAGCCAAGGCCGGGCAGCCTACGAGCAGTACTTC

clone size: NA
J gene: TRBJ1-2
V gene: TRBV6-5
D gene: NA
CDR3 protein: CASRAGQYGYTF
CDR3 DNA: TGTGCCAGCAGGGCAGGTCAATATGGCTACACCTTC

clone size: NA
J gene: TRBJ2-2
V gene: TRBV5-8
D gene: NA
CDR3 protein: CASKNRQLVYVANTGELFF
CDR3 DNA: TGTGCCAGCAAGAACAGGCAGCTAGTTTACGTCGCGAACACCGGGGAGCTGTTTTTT

clone size: NA
J gene: TRBJ2-7
V gene: TRBV29-1
D gene: TRBD2
CDR3 protein: CSALAGSYEQYF
CDR3 DNA: TGCAGCGCTTTAGCGGGGAGCTACGAGCAGTACTTC

clone size: NA
J gene: TRBJ2-7
V gene: TRBV3-1/TRBV3-2
D gene: NA
CDR3 protein: CASSQARQSYEQYF
CDR3 DNA: TGTGCCAGCAGCCAAGCACGGCAGTCCTACGAGCAGTACTTC

clone size: NA
J gene: TRBJ2-1
V gene: TRBV5-1
D gene: NA
CDR3 protein: CASSLWENSYNEQFF
CDR3 DNA: TGCGCCAGCAGCTTGTGGGAGAACTCCTACAATGAGCAGTTCTTC

clone size: NA
J gene: TRBJ1-5
V gene: TRBV7-2
D gene: NA
CDR3 protein: CASSTDRNSNQPQHF
CDR3 DNA: TGTGCCAGCAGCACGGACAGAAATAGCAATCAGCCCCAGCATTTT

clone size: NA
J gene: TRBJ2-1
V gene: TRBV5-1
D gene: TRBD2
CDR3 protein: CASSPTSGDYNEQFF
CDR3 DNA: TGCGCCAGCAGCCCGACTAGCGGGGACTACAATGAGCAGTTCTTC

clone size: once
J gene: TRBJ1-2
V gene: TRBV3-1/TRBV3-2
D gene: NA
CDR3 protein: CASSQSNRQSYGYTF
CDR3 DNA: TGTGCCAGCAGCCAAAGTAATAGGCAGAGCTATGGCTACACCTTC

clone size: NA
J gene: TRBJ2-5
V gene: TRBV20-1
D gene: NA
CDR3 protein: CSAEKETQYF
CDR3 DNA: TGCAGTGCTGAAAAAGAGACCCAGTACTTC

clone size: NA
J gene: TRBJ2-7
V gene: TRBV5-1
D gene: TRBD2
CDR3 protein: CASSSGTNNNEQYF
CDR3 DNA: TGCGCCAGCAGCTCCGGGACTAACAACAACGAGCAGTACTTC

clone size: NA
J gene: TRBJ2-7
V gene: TRBV7-9
D gene: NA
CDR3 protein: CASSLAGRPYEQYF
CDR3 DNA: TGTGCCAGCAGCTTAGCTGGGCGGCCCTACGAGCAGTACTTC

clone size: NA
J gene: TRBJ2-6
V gene: TRBV28
D gene: NA
CDR3 protein: CASNEGGTGANVLTF
CDR3 DNA: TGTGCCAGCAACGAGGGGGGGACTGGGGCCAACGTCCTGACTTTC

clone size: NA
J gene: TRBJ2-1
V gene: TRBV2
D gene: NA
CDR3 protein: CASRTLGEQFF
CDR3 DNA: TGTGCCAGCAGAACCTTGGGGGAGCAGTTCTTC

clone size: NA
J gene: TRBJ2-1
V gene: TRBV7-2
D gene: TRBD2
CDR3 protein: CASSLGGSNEQFF
CDR3 DNA: TGTGCCAGCAGCCTGGGAGGGTCCAATGAGCAGTTCTTC